This TCR beta chain was sequenced during a study of blood T cell repertoires in COVID-19. Overall study: Sites across the United States, Italy and Spain contributed samples from acute and convalescent COVID-19. Sources were T cells, B-cell-depleted T cells, or PBMCs; the material itself was cDNA or gDNA.

Trimming removed 5 bases from V and 5 bases from J, with 10 bases in between. The CDR3 length is 13 residues. Germline loops: CDR1 SGHVS, CDR2 FQNEAQ. Per the authors' pipeline: Reference gene primer amplification in the assay estimated nucleated cell counts. TCRdb keeps only in-frame clones here, not all; method: immunoSEQ multiplex PCR. The V and J calls and clone size come from that table; D and trimming were worked out from the DNA. The sample holds some 30,000 clones, less than 90% seen once. The chain uses TRBV7-8 and TRBJ2-4; D is perhaps TRBD1 (7 bases). This sequence was found in a woman in her sixties with active COVID-19. The specimen sequenced was peripheral blood. Written as DNA, the CDR3 is TGTGCCAGCAGCCCCAGGGGGGAAAACATTCAGTACTTC. This sequence encodes CASSPRGENIQYF.